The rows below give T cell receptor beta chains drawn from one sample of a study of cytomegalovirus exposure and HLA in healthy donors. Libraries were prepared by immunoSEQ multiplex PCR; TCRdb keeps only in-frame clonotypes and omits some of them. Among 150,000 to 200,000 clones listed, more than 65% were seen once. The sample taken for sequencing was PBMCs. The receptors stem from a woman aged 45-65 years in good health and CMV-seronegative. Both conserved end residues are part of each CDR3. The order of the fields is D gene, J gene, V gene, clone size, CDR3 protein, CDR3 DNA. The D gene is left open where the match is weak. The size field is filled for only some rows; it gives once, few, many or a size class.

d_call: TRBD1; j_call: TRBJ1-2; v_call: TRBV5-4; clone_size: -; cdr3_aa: CASSWVGQGAGGYTF; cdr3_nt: TGTGCCAGCAGCTGGGTTGGACAGGGGGCAGGGGGCTACACCTTC
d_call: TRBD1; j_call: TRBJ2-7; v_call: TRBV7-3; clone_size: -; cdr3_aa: CASSYTGGDHRQYF; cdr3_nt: TGTGCCAGCAGTTACACAGGGGGCGACCATCGGCAGTACTTC
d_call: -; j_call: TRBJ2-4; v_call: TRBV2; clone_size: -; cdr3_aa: CANQLRGNIQYF; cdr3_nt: TGTGCCAACCAACTACGTGGAAACATTCAGTACTTC
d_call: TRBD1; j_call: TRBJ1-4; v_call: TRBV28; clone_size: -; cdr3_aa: CASSPIGTGDEKLFF; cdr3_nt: TGTGCCAGCAGTCCCATAGGGACAGGGGATGAAAAACTGTTTTTT
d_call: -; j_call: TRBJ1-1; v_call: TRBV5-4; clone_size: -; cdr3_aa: CASSLRGHGNTEAFF; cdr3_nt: TGTGCCAGCAGCTTGAGAGGCCACGGTAACACTGAAGCTTTCTTT
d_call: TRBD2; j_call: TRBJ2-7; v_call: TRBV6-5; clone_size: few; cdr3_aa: CASSQLAGGLYEQYF; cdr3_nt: TGTGCCAGCAGCCAACTCGCGGGAGGACTGTACGAGCAGTACTTC
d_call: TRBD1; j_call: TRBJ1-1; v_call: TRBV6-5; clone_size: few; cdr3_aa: CASSTEGQGATEAFF; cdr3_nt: TGTGCCAGCAGCACTGAGGGACAGGGGGCCACTGAAGCTTTCTTT
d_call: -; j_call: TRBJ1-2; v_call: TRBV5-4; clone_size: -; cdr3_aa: CASSVGSLNTALYGYTF; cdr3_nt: TGTGCCAGCAGCGTGGGCTCACTAAACACCGCCCTCTATGGCTACACCTTC
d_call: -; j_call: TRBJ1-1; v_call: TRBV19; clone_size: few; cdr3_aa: CASSIPGVKNTEAFF; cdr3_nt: TGTGCCAGTAGTATACCAGGGGTTAAGAACACTGAAGCTTTCTTT
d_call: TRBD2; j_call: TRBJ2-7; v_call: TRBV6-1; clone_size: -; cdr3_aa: CASSPGTSGTYEQYF; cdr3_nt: TGTGCCAGCAGCCCCGGGACTAGCGGCACCTACGAGCAGTACTTC
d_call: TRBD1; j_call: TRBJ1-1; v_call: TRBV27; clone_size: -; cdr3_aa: CASSLGQGQMNTEAFF; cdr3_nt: TGTGCCAGCAGCCTCGGACAGGGACAGATGAACACTGAAGCTTTCTTT
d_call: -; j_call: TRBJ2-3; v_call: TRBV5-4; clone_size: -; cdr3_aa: CASSLQGGRDTQYF; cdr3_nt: TGTGCCAGCAGCTTACAGGGAGGGAGGGATACGCAGTATTTT
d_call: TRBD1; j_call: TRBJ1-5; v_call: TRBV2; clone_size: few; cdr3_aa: CASFRGRPVNQPQHF; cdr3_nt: TGTGCCAGCTTCAGGGGGAGGCCAGTAAATCAGCCCCAGCATTTT
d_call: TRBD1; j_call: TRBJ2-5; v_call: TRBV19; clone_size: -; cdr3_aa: CASSSLNRGRQETQYF; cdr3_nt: TGTGCCAGTAGTAGCCTCAACAGGGGGCGGCAAGAGACCCAGTACTTC
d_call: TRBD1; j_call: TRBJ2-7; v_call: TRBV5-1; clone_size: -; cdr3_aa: CASAPGQGFREQYF; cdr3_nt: TGCGCCAGTGCTCCGGGACAGGGATTTAGAGAGCAGTACTTC
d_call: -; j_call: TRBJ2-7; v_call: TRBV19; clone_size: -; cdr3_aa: CASSIGRAYEQYF; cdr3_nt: TGTGCCAGTAGTATCGGCAGGGCCTACGAGCAGTACTTC
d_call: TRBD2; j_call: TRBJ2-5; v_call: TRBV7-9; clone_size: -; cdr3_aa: CASSLTASGGRETQYF; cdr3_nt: TGTGCCAGCAGCTTAACGGCTAGCGGGGGAAGGGAGACCCAGTACTTC
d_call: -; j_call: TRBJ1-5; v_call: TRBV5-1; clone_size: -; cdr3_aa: CASSLAFGSNQPQHF; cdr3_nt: TGCGCCAGCAGCTTGGCCTTCGGTAGCAATCAGCCCCAGCATTTT
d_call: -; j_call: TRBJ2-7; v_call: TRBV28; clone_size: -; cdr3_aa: CASSPPATGLAYEQYF; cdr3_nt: TGTGCCAGCAGTCCCCCGGCGACAGGACTCGCCTACGAGCAGTACTTC
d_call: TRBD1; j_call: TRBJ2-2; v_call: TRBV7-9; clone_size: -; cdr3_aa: CASISSGTGGTGELFF; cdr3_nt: TGTGCCAGCATCTCTTCCGGGACAGGGGGCACCGGGGAGCTGTTTTTT
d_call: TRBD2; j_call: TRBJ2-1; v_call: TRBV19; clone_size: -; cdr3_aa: CASSIQGGRYNEQFF; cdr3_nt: TGTGCCAGTAGTATTCAGGGCGGGAGATACAATGAGCAGTTCTTC
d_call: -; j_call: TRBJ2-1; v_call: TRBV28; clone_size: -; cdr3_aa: CASSLGGPSYNEQFF; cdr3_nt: TGTGCCAGCAGTTTAGGGGGCCCTTCCTACAATGAGCAGTTCTTC
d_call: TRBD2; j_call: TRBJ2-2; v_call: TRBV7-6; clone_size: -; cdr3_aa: CASSLMASGRTANTGELFF; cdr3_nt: TGTGCCAGCAGCTTAATGGCTAGCGGGAGGACAGCGAACACCGGGGAGCTGTTTTTT
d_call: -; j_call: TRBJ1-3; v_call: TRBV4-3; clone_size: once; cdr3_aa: CASSQVEGNTIYF; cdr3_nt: TGCGCCAGCAGCCAAGTAGAAGGAAACACCATATATTTT
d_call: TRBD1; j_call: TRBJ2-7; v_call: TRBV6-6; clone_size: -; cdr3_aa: CASLLGTGYEQYF; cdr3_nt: TGTGCCAGCTTGTTAGGGACAGGCTACGAGCAGTACTTC
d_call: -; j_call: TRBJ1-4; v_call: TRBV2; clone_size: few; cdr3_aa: CASSEYLGGEKLFF; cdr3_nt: TGTGCCAGCAGTGAGTACCTCGGCGGGGAAAAACTGTTTTTT
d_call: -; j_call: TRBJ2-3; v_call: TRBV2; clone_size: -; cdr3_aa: CASSEGTSTDTQYF; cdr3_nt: TGTGCCAGCAGTGAAGGGACTTCCACAGATACGCAGTATTTT
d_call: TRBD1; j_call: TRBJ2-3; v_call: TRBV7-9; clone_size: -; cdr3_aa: CASRQGGQGAADTQYF; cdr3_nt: TGTGCCAGCAGGCAAGGGGGACAGGGGGCTGCAGATACGCAGTATTTT
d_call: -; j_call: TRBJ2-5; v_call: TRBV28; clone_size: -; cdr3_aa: CASSFRSGVETQYF; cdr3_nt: TGTGCCAGCAGTTTTAGGTCAGGGGTAGAGACCCAGTACTTC
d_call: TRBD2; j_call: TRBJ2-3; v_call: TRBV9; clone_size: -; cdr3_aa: CASSVALWEDGLGTDTQYF; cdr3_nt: TGTGCCAGCAGCGTAGCTTTGTGGGAGGACGGACTAGGCACAGATACGCAGTATTTT
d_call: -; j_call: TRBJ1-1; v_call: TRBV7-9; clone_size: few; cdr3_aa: CASSYKNTEAFF; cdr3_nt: TGTGCCAGCAGTTACAAAAACACTGAAGCTTTCTTT
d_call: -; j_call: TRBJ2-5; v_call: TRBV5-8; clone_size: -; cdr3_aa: CASSLGRNVQETQYF; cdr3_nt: TGTGCCAGCAGCTTAGGGAGGAACGTCCAAGAGACCCAGTACTTC
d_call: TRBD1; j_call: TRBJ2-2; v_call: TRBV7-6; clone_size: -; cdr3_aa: CASGLRTGGNTGELFF; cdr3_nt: TGTGCCAGCGGGTTACGGACAGGGGGCAACACCGGGGAGCTGTTTTTT
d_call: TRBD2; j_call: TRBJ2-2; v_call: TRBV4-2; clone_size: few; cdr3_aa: CASSRSGGGNTGELFF; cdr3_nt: TGTGCCAGCAGCCGGAGCGGGGGGGGGAACACCGGGGAGCTGTTTTTT
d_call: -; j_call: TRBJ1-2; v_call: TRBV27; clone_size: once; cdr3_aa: CASSLGGRAANYGYTF; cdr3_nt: TGTGCCAGCAGTTTAGGGGGGAGAGCAGCTAACTATGGCTACACCTTC
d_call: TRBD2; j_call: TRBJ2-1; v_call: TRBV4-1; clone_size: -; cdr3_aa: CASSPLAGGRREQFF; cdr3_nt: TGCGCCAGCAGCCCACTAGCGGGGGGGCGTCGGGAGCAGTTCTTC
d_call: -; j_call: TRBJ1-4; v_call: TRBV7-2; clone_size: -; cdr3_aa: CASSLEGGIPTNEKLFF; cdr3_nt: TGTGCCAGCAGCTTAGAGGGAGGGATCCCAACTAATGAAAAACTGTTTTTT
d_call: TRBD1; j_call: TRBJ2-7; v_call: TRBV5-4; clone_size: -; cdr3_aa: CASSSRTGTYEQYF; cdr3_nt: TGTGCCAGCAGCTCCCGGACAGGGACCTACGAGCAGTACTTC
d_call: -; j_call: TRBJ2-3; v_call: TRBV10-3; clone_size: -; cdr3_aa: CAITAGDTDTQYF; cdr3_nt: TGTGCCATCACGGCGGGCGACACAGATACGCAGTATTTT
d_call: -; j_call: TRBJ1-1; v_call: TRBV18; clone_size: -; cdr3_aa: CASSPVPADSNTEAFF; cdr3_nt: TGTGCCAGCTCACCCGTCCCCGCAGACAGTAACACTGAAGCTTTCTTT
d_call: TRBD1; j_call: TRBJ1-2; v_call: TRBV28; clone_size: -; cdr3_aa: CASKQGLAGYTF; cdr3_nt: TGTGCCAGCAAACAGGGGCTCGCCGGCTACACCTTC
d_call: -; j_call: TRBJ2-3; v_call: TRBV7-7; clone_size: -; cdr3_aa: CASSLGTQETQYF; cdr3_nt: TGTGCTAGCAGCTTAGGGACACAGGAAACGCAGTATTTT
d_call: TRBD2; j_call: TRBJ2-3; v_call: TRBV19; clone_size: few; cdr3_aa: CASTRTSGGSTDTQYF; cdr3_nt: TGTGCCAGTACTCGAACTAGCGGGGGATCCACAGATACGCAGTATTTT
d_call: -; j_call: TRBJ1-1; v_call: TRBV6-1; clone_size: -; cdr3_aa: CASRAPNYEAFF; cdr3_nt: TGTGCCAGCAGGGCCCCGAACTATGAAGCTTTCTTT
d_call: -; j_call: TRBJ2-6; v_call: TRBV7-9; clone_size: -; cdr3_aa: CASSNATWGGGANVLTF; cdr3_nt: TGTGCCAGCAGTAACGCTACATGGGGGGGCGGGGCCAACGTCCTGACTTTC
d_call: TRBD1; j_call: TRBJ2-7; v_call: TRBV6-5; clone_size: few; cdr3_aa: CATRTDRATYEQYF; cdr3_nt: TGTGCCACACGCACCGACAGGGCCACCTACGAGCAGTACTTC
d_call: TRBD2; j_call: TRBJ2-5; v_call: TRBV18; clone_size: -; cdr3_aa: CASSPRASGKQETQYF; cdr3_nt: TGTGCCAGCTCACCACGGGCTAGCGGGAAGCAAGAGACCCAGTACTTC
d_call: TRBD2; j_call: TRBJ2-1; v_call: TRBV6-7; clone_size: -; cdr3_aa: CASPGGGQLNEQFF; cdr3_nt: TGTGCCAGCCCGGGGGGAGGACAACTGAATGAGCAGTTCTTC
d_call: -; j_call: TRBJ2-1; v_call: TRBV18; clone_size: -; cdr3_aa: CASSPQGISQSNEQFF; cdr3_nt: TGTGCCAGCTCACCTCAGGGGATATCACAATCCAATGAGCAGTTCTTC
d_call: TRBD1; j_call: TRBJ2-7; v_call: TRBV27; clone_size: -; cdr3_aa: CASSRPDRGEQYF; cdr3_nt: TGTGCCAGCAGTCGACCAGACAGGGGCGAGCAGTACTTC
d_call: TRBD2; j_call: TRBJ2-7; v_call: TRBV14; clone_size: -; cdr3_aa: CASRFGGRASHEQYF; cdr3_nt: TGTGCCAGCAGATTCGGAGGGAGGGCGTCCCACGAGCAGTACTTC
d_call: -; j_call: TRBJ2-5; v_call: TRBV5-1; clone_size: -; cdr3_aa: CASSFQGKETQYF; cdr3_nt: TGCGCCAGCAGCTTCCAGGGGAAAGAGACCCAGTACTTC
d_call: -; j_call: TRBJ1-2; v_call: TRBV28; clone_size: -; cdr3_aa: CASIRRGLYGYTF; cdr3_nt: TGTGCCAGCATTAGGAGGGGCCTCTATGGCTACACCTTC
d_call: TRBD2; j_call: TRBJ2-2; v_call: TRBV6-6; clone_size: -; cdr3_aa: CASGGGGWSGELFF; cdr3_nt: TGTGCCAGCGGGGGGGGAGGGTGGTCCGGGGAGCTGTTTTTT
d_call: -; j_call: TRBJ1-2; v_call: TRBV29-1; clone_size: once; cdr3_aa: CSVLGGYGYTF; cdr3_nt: TGCAGCGTTTTGGGGGGCTATGGCTACACCTTC
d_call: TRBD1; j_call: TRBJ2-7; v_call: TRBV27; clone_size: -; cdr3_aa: CASSLDRDDYEQYF; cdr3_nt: TGTGCCAGCAGTTTGGACAGGGACGATTACGAGCAGTACTTC
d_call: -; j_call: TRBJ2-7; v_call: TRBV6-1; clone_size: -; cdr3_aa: CASSEGYGTLTYEQYF; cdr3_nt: TGTGCCAGCAGTGAAGGGTACGGGACACTCACCTACGAGCAGTACTTC